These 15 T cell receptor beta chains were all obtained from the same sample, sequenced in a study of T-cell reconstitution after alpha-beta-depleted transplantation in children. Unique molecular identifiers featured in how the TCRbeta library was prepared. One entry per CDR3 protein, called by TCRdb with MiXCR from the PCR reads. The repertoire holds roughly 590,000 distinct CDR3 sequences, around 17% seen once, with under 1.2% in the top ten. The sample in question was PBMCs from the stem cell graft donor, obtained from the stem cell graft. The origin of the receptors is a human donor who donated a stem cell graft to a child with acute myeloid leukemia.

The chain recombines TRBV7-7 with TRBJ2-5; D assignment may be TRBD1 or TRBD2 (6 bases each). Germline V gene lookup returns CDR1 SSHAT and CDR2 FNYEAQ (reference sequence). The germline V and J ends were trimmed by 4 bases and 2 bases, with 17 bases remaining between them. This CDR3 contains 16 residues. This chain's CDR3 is CASSSWGGDIQETQYF. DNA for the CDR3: TGTGCCAGCAGCTCATGGGGCGGGGACATACAAGAGACCCAGTACTTC.

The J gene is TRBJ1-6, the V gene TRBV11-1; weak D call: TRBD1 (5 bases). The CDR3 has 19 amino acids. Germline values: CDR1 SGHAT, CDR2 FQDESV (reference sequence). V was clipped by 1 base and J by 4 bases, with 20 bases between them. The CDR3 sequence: CASSLVRGTGTFYNSPLHF. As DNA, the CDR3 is TGTGCCAGCAGCTTAGTGAGGGGCACTGGGACCTTTTATAATTCACCCCTCCACTTT.

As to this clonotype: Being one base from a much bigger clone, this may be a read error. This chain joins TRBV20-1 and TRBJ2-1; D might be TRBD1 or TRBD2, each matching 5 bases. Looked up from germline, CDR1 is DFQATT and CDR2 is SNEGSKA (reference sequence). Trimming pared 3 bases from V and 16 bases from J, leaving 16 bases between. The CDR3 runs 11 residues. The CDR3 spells CSARGEGVGFF. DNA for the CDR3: TGCAGTGCTAGGGGAGAAGGGGTCGGATTCTTC.

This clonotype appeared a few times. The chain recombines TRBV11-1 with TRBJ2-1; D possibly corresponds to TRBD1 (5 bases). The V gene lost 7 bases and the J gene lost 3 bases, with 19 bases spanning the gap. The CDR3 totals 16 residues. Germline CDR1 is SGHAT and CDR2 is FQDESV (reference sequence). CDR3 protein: CASNPPPGRNYNEQFF. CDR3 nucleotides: TGTGCCAGCAACCCGCCCCCAGGGCGGAACTACAATGAGCAGTTCTTC.

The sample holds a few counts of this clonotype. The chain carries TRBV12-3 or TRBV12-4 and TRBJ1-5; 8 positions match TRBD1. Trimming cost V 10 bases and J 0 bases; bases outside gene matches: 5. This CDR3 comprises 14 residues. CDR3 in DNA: TGTGCCATCTCGGGACAGGATAGCAATCAGCCCCAGCATTTT. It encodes CAISGQDSNQPQHF.

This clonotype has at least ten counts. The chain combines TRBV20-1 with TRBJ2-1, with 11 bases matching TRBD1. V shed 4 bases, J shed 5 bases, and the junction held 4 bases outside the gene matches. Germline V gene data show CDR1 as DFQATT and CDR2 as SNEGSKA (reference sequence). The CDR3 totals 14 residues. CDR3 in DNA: TGCAGTGCTATATGGACAGGGGGCAACAATGAGCAGTTCTTC. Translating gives CSAIWTGGNNEQFF.

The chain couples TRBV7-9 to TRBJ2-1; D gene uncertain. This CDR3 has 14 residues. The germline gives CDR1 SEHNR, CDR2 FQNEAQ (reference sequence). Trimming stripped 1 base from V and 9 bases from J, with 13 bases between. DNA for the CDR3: TGTGCCAGCAGCTTAGTCGAGATGGCTTTTGAGCAGTTCTTC. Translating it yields CASSLVEMAFEQFF.

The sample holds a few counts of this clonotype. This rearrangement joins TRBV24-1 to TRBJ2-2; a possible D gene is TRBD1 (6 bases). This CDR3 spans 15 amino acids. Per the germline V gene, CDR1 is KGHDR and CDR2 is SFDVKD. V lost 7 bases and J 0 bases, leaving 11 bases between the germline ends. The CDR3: CATRPTGSNTGELFF. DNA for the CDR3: TGTGCCACCAGGCCGACAGGCTCGAACACCGGGGAGCTGTTTTTT.

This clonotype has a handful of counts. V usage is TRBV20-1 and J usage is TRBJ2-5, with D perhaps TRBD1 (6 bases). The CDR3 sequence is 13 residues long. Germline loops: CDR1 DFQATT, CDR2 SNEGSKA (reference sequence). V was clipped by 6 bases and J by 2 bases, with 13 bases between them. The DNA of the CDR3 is TGCAGTGCGCCCAAACAGGGTCAAGAGACCCAGTACTTC. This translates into CSAPKQGQETQYF.

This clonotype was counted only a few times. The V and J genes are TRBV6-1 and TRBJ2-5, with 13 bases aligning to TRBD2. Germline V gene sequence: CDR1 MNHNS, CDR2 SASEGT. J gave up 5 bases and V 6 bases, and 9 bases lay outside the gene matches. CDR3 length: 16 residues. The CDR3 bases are TGTGCCAGCAGCCGCCGACTAGCGGGGGGCCTGGAGACCCAGTACTTC. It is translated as CASSRRLAGGLETQYF.

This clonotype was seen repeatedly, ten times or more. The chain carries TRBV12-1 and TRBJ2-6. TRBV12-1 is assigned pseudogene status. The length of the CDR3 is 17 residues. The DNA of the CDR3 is TGTGCCAGCAGCTCTACAGTGAGGAAGAGTGGGGCCAACGTCCTGACTTTC. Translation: CASSSTVRKSGANVLTF.

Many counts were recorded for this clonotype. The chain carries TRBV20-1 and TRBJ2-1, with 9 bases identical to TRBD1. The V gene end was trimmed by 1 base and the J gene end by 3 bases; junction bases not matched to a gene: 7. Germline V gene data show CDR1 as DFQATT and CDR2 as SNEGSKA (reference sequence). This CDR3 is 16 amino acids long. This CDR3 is CSARAHRGRNYNEQFF. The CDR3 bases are TGCAGTGCTAGAGCTCACAGGGGGCGGAACTACAATGAGCAGTTCTTC.

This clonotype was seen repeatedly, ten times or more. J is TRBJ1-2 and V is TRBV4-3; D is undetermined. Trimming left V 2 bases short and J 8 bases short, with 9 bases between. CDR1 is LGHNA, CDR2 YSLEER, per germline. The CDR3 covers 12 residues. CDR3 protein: CASSQTRGGYTF. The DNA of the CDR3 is TGCGCCAGCAGCCAAACCCGTGGCGGCTACACCTTC.

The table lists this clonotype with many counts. The CDR3 DNA reads as TGCAGTGCTAGAGGTATTAGGACTAGCAGTGTCGGCACAGATACGCAGTATTTT. Its protein is CSARGIRTSSVGTDTQYF. V and J are TRBV20-1 and TRBJ2-3; 8 positions match TRBD2. Germline V CDR1 and CDR2: DFQATT, SNEGSKA (reference sequence). The CDR3 loop spans 18 amino acids. V lost 1 base and J lost 1; bases outside the gene matches: 13.

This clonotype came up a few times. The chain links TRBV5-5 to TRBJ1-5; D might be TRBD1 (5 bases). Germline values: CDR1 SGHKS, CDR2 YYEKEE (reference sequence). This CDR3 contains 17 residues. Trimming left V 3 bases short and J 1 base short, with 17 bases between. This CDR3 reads CASSSGTDIGSNQPQHF. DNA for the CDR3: TGTGCCAGCAGCTCCGGGACCGATATAGGAAGCAATCAGCCCCAGCATTTT.